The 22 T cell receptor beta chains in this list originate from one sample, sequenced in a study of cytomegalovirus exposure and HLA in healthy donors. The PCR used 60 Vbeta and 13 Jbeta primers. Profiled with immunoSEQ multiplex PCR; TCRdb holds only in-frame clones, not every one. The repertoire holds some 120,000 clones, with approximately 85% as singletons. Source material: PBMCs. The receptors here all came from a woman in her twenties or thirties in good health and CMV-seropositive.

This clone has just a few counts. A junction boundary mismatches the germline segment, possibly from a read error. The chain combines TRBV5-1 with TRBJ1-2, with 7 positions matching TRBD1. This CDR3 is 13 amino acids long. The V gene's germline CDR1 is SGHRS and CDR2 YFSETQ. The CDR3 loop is CASSLTDRHGYTF. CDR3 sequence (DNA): TGTGCCAGCAGCCTTACGGACAGGCATGGCTACACCTTC.

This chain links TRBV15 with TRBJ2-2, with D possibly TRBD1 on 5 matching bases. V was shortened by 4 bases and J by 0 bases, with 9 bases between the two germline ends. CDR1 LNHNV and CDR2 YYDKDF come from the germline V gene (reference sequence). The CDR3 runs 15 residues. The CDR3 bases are TGTGCCACCAGCACTGACAGTACGAACACCGGGGAGCTGTTTTTT. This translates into CATSTDSTNTGELFF.

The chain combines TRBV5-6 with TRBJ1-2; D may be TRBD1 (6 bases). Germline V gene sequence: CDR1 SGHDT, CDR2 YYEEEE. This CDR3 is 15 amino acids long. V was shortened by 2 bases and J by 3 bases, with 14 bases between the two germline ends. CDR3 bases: TGTGCCAGCAGCTTTGGACAGACCACTGACTATGGCTACACCTTC. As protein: CASSFGQTTDYGYTF.

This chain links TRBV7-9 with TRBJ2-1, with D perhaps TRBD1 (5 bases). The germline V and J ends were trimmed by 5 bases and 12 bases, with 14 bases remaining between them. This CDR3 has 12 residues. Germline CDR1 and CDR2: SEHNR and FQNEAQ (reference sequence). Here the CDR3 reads CASSPREMGQFF. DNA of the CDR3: TGTGCCAGCAGCCCCAGGGAAATGGGGCAGTTCTTC. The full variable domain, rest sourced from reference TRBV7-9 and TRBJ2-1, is DTGVSQNPRHKITKRGQNVTFRCDPISEHNRLYWYRQTLGQGPEFLTYFQNEAQLEKSRLLSDRFSAERPKGSFSTLEIQRTEQGDSAMYLCASSPREMGQFFGPGTRLTVL.

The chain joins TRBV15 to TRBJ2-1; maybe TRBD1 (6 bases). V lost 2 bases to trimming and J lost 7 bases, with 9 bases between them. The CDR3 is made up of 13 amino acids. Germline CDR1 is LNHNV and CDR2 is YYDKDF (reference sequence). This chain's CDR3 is CATSRHRENEQFF. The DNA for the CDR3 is TGTGCCACCAGCAGACACAGGGAGAATGAGCAGTTCTTC.

Here the CDR3 reads CASSFDRDTEAFF. The CDR3 DNA is TGTGCCAGCAGCTTCGATCGGGACACTGAAGCTTTCTTT. The chain uses TRBV7-8 and TRBJ1-1, with unresolved D. Germline CDR1 is SGHVS and CDR2 is FQNEAQ. The length of the CDR3 is 13 residues. The V and J ends lost 3 bases and 3 bases respectively, with 8 bases between them.

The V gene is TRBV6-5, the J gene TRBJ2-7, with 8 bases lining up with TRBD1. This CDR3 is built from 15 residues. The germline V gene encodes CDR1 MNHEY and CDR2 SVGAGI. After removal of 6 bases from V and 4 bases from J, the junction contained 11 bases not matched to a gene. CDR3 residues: CASRYVTGVIYEQYF. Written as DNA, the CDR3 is TGTGCCAGCAGATACGTGACAGGGGTAATATACGAGCAGTACTTC.

The CDR3 loop is CASSPYLDEQFF. In DNA, the CDR3 is TGTGCCAGCAGTCCCTACCTGGATGAGCAGTTCTTC. V usage is TRBV28 and J usage is TRBJ2-1, with no clear D. Trimming removed 5 bases from V and 8 bases from J, with 10 bases in between. The V gene's germline CDR1 is MDHEN and CDR2 SYDVKM. The CDR3 runs to 12 residues.

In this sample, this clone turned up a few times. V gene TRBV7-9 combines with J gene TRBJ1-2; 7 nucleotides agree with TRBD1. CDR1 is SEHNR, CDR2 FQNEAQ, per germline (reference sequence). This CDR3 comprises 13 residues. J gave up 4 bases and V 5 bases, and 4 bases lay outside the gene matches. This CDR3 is CASSAGTAYGYTF. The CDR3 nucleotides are TGTGCCAGCAGCGCCGGGACAGCCTATGGCTACACCTTC.

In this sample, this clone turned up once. The CDR3 nucleotides read TGCGCCAGCAGCTTGGGGGCTAGCACAGATACGCAGTATTTT. Amino acids: CASSLGASTDTQYF. The rearrangement uses TRBV5-1 and TRBJ2-3; D is unresolved. In germline, CDR1 is SGHRS, CDR2 YFSETQ. V gave up 0 bases and J gave up 0 bases, with 5 bases separating them. The CDR3 is made up of 14 amino acids. The complete variable domain, with remaining parts taken from reference TRBV5-1 and TRBJ2-3, reads KAGVTQTPRYLIKTRGQQVTLSCSPISGHRSVSWYQQTPGQGLQFLFEYFSETQRNKGNFPGRFSGRQFSNSRSEMNVSTLELGDSALYLCASSLGASTDTQYFGPGTRLTVL.

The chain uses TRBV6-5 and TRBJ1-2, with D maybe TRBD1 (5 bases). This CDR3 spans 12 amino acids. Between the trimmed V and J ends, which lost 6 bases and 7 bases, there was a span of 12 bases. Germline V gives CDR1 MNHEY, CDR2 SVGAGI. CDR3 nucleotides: TGTGCCAGCAGGGGGCTGGCAGTTGGCTACACCTTC. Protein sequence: CASRGLAVGYTF.

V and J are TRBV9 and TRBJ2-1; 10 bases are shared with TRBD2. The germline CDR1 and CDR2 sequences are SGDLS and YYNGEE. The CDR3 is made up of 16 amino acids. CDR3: CEIMALAGVSYNEQFF. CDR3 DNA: TGTGAAATAATGGCCCTAGCGGGAGTTTCCTACAATGAGCAGTTCTTC.

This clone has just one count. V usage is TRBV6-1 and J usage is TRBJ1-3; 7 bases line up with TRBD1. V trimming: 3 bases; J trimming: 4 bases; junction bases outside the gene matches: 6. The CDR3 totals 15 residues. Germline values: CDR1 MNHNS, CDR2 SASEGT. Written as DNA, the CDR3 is TGTGCCAGCAGTGATAATTGGACAGGCGGAAACACCATATATTTT. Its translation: CASSDNWTGGNTIYF.

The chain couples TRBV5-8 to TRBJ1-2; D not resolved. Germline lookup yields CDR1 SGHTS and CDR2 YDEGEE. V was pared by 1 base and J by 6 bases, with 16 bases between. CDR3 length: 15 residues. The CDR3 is CASSLWSGGLDGYTF. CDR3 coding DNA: TGTGCCAGCAGCTTGTGGAGTGGAGGGCTTGATGGCTACACCTTC.

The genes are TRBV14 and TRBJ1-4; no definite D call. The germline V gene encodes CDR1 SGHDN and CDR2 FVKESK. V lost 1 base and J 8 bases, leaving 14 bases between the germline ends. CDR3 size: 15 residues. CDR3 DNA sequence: TGTGCCAGCAGCCAAGGGCAGACTAATCGGGAAAAACTGTTTTTT. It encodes CASSQGQTNREKLFF.

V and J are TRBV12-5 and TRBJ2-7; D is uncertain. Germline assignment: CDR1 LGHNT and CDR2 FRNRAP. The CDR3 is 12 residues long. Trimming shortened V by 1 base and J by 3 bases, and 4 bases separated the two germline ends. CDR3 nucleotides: TGTGCTAGTGGTTTGGACAGCTACGAGCAGTACTTC. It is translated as CASGLDSYEQYF.

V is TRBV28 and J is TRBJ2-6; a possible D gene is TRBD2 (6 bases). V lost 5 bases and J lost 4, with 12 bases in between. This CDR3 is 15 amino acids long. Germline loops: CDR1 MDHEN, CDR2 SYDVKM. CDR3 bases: TGTGCCAGCAGTGGAACGGGAGCAGGGGCCAACGTCCTGACTTTC. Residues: CASSGTGAGANVLTF.

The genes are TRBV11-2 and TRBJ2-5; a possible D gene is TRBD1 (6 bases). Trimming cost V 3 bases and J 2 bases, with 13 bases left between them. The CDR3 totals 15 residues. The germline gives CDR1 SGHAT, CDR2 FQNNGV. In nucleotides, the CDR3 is TGTGCCAGCAGCTTCCTTCGGACAGCACAAGAGACCCAGTACTTC. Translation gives CASSFLRTAQETQYF.

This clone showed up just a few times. CDR3: CASSLKGTGGEFNQPQHF. CDR3 DNA: TGTGCCAGCAGCTTAAAGGGGACAGGGGGCGAGTTCAATCAGCCCCAGCATTTT. The chain carries TRBV7-3 and TRBJ1-5; 12 bases match TRBD1. CDR1 and CDR2 (germline): SGHTA, FQGTGA. This CDR3 comprises 18 residues. V gave up 1 base and J gave up 3 bases; unmatched junction bases: 7.

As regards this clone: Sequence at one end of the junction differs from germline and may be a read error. The CDR3 nucleotides are TGTTCCAGCAGCTTCCCCGACAGGGCTGGGGCCAACGTCCTGACTTTC. Protein: CSSSFPDRAGANVLTF. This chain links TRBV7-9 with TRBJ2-6; TRBD1 aligns across 7 bases. CDR1 is SEHNR and CDR2 is FQNEAQ in the germline V gene (reference sequence). This CDR3 comprises 16 residues. The full variable domain, in which reference TRBV7-9 and TRBJ2-6 provide the parts outside the CDR3, is DTGVSQNPRHKITKRGQNVTFRCDPISEHNRLYWYRQTLGQGPEFLTYFQNEAQLEKSRLLSDRFSAERPKGSFSTLEIQRTEQGDSAMYLCSSSFPDRAGANVLTFGAGSRLTVL.

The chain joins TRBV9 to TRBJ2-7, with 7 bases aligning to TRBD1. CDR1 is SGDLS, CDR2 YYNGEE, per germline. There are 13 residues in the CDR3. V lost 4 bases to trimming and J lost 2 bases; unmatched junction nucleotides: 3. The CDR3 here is CASSPGQPYEQYF. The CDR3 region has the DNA TGTGCCAGCAGCCCGGGACAGCCCTACGAGCAGTACTTC.

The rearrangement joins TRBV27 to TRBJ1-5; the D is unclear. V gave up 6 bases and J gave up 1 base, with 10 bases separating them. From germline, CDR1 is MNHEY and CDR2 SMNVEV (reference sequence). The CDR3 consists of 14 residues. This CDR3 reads CASRAPESNQPQHF. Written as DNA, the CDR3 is TGTGCCAGCAGAGCGCCGGAGAGCAATCAGCCCCAGCATTTT.